The 30 T cell receptor beta chains below all came from one sample that was sequenced in a study of blood T cell repertoires in COVID-19. Sequenced by immunoSEQ multiplex PCR; TCRdb stores in-frame clones only, minus some. The data show roughly 220,000 clones, with roughly 84% seen just once and around 6.5% held by the top ten. Sequenced: PBMCs or T cells enriched from blood (not recorded which). The source of these receptors is a woman aged 40 to 49 who had recovered from COVID-19.

This rearrangement joins TRBV20-1 to TRBJ1-1; the D gene is possibly TRBD1 (5 bases). The CDR3 totals 15 residues. Trimming shortened V by 3 bases and J by 5 bases, and 19 bases separated the two germline ends. Germline CDR1 DFQATT, CDR2 SNEGSKA (reference sequence). DNA for the CDR3: TGCAGTGCTAGTGACGGCCCAGGGAGGGAAACTGAAGCTTTCTTT. Its protein product is CSASDGPGRETEAFF.

Of note for this clone: Different DNA sequences within this sample yield the same CDR3. CDR3 region: CASSPGTENQPQHF. In DNA, the CDR3 is TGCGCCAGCAGCCCCGGGACAGAAAACCAGCCCCAGCATTTT. This rearrangement joins TRBV5-1 to TRBJ1-5, with 7 nucleotides matching TRBD1. The CDR3 spans 14 residues. Per germline, CDR1 SGHRS and CDR2 YFSETQ. With 4 bases clipped from V and 7 bases from J, the junction kept 8 bases outside the gene matches.

As for this clone: The same CDR3 also results from other DNA sequences found in this sample. The CDR3 protein is CASSGQGNTGELFF. The DNA of the CDR3 is TGTGCCAGCAGCGGACAGGGCAACACCGGGGAGCTGTTTTTT. This chain uses TRBV25-1 with TRBJ2-2; 8 bases are shared with TRBD1. V dropped 6 bases and J dropped 2; count of bases not matched to a gene: 2. The CDR3 is made up of 14 amino acids. Germline-derived CDR1 and CDR2 are MGHDK and SYGVNS.

This clone was seen only once. The chain has TRBV7-2 and TRBJ1-6; D perhaps matches TRBD1 (5 bases). Germline CDR1 and CDR2: SGHTA and FQGNSA. The CDR3 is made up of 16 amino acids. Trimming removed 1 base at V and 4 bases at J, with 11 bases between. This chain's CDR3 is CASSLDGAGYNSPLHF. The CDR3 DNA follows: TGTGCCAGCAGCTTAGATGGGGCAGGGTATAATTCACCCCTCCACTTT.

The J gene is TRBJ1-1, the V gene TRBV7-9; D is perhaps TRBD1 (5 bases). The CDR3 extends over 17 amino acids. V lost 4 bases to trimming and J lost 1 base, with 19 bases between them. Germline V CDR1 and CDR2: SEHNR, FQNEAQ (reference sequence). The chain's CDR3 is CASSSPVQGARNTEAFF. CDR3 bases: TGTGCCAGCAGCTCGCCGGTACAAGGGGCCAGGAACACTGAAGCTTTCTTT.

CDR3 sequence (DNA): TGTGCCAGCAGCCCCCGGGGCGGGACCCCTTACGAGCAGTACTTC. As protein: CASSPRGGTPYEQYF. This rearrangement joins TRBV7-3 to TRBJ2-7, with TRBD2 as a possible D gene (6 bases). The germline V and J ends were trimmed by 5 bases and 4 bases, with 18 bases remaining between them. Germline lookup yields CDR1 SGHTA and CDR2 FQGTGA. The CDR3 consists of 15 residues.

The chain employs TRBV28 and TRBJ1-3; D is uncertain. The CDR3 spans 15 residues. V dropped 3 bases and J dropped 2 bases, with 11 bases sitting between them. Germline values: CDR1 MDHEN, CDR2 SYDVKM. CDR3 sequence (DNA): TGTGCCAGCAGTTTCGACGCAGGCGCTGGAAACACCATATATTTT. Its protein product is CASSFDAGAGNTIYF.

The rearrangement links TRBV13 to TRBJ1-6; D possibly corresponds to TRBD1 (5 bases). This CDR3 is 15 amino acids long. V lost 5 bases and J 4 bases, leaving 12 bases between the germline ends. CDR1 PRHDT and CDR2 FYEKMQ come from the germline V gene (reference sequence). CDR3 bases: TGTGCCAGCAGCCGGAGTGGGGGGTATAATTCACCCCTCCACTTT. Protein sequence: CASSRSGGYNSPLHF.

This chain uses TRBV29-1 with TRBJ2-1, with unresolved D. CDR3 length: 11 residues. The germline V gene has CDR1 SQVTM and CDR2 ANQGSEA. Trimming stripped 1 base from V and 5 bases from J, with 3 bases between. The CDR3 DNA follows: TGCAGCGTTGAAGCTAACAATGAGCAGTTCTTC. Its translation: CSVEANNEQFF.

The chain links TRBV4-1 to TRBJ2-5, with D hard to call. The germline V gene has CDR1 MGHRA and CDR2 YSYEKL. Trimming stripped 4 bases from V and 5 bases from J, with 11 bases between. The CDR3 sequence is 13 residues long. The CDR3 sequence: CASSPIMVETQYF. Here the CDR3 DNA reads TGCGCCAGCAGCCCTATAATGGTGGAGACCCAGTACTTC.

The V gene is TRBV2, the J gene TRBJ1-2; 9 bases agree with TRBD1. CDR3 length: 16 residues. V shed 10 bases and J 5 bases; nucleotides not matched to a gene: 17. Germline CDR1 SNHLY, CDR2 FYNNEI. The CDR3 sequence: CATTLEGQGRSYGYTF. In nucleotides, the CDR3 is TGTGCCACCACATTGGAGGGACAGGGACGATCATATGGCTACACCTTC.

The V gene is TRBV5-4, the J gene TRBJ2-1, with TRBD2 matching 12 bases. The CDR3 runs 15 residues. Germline values: CDR1 SGHNT, CDR2 YYREEE (reference sequence). The V gene end was trimmed by 3 bases and the J gene end by 5 bases; junction bases not matched to a gene: 3. The CDR3 DNA sequence: TGTGCCAGCAGCTCTAGCGGGAGGGCGGACAATGAGCAGTTCTTC. It translates to CASSSSGRADNEQFF.

This chain uses TRBV20-1 with TRBJ2-5; no clear D. V was pared by 1 base and J by 5 bases, with 5 bases between. This CDR3 spans 11 amino acids. In germline, CDR1 is DFQATT, CDR2 SNEGSKA (reference sequence). The CDR3 region is CSARAYETQYF. DNA of the CDR3: TGCAGTGCTAGAGCGTATGAGACCCAGTACTTC.

V is TRBV6-5 and J is TRBJ2-1; TRBD1 is a possible D gene (6 bases). The germline CDR1 and CDR2 sequences are MNHEY and SVGAGI. The CDR3 is 15 amino acids. V lost 5 bases and J lost 0, with 11 bases in between. CDR3 in DNA: TGTGCCAGCAGTCGGACAGTTTACTCCTACAATGAGCAGTTCTTC. Protein product: CASSRTVYSYNEQFF.

V usage is TRBV7-2 and J usage is TRBJ1-3; no firm D call. Trimming removed 1 base from V and 1 base from J, with 8 bases in between. This CDR3 has 15 amino acids. The germline V gene encodes CDR1 SGHTA and CDR2 FQGNSA. CDR3 nucleotides: TGTGCCAGCAGCTTAGACAGCCGTTCTGGAAACACCATATATTTT. As protein: CASSLDSRSGNTIYF.

In DNA, the CDR3 is TGCGCCAGCAGCCCTTACAGGGTGGATTCACCCCTCCACTTT. Translating gives CASSPYRVDSPLHF. V is TRBV4-1 and J is TRBJ1-6, with D possibly being TRBD1 (6 bases). V lost 4 bases, J lost 8 bases, and 12 bases lay in between. CDR1 and CDR2 (germline): MGHRA, YSYEKL. CDR3 length: 14 amino acids.

The chain carries TRBV6-5 and TRBJ1-4, with TRBD1 matching 7 bases. Unmatched junction bases numbered 6, after V lost 8 bases and J lost 3 bases. CDR3 length: 14 amino acids. Germline-derived CDR1 and CDR2 are MNHEY and SVGAGI. The CDR3 DNA is TGTGCCAGCGCAGACAGGGCTGCTAATGAAAAACTGTTTTTT. Residues: CASADRAANEKLFF.

The chain has TRBV7-3 and TRBJ2-2; TRBD2 aligns across 9 bases. Per the germline V gene, CDR1 is SGHTA and CDR2 is FQGTGA. After removal of 2 bases from V and 5 bases from J, the junction contained 3 bases not matched to a gene. This CDR3 is built from 15 residues. The CDR3 sequence: CASSLGLAGTGELFF. The CDR3 DNA follows: TGTGCCAGCAGCTTAGGGCTAGCGGGGACCGGGGAGCTGTTTTTT.

The chain couples TRBV3-1 (or the pseudogene TRBV3-2) to TRBJ1-2; maybe TRBD1 (5 bases). The germline V gene has CDR1 LGHDT and CDR2 YNNKEL (reference sequence). Trimming pared 4 bases from V and 7 bases from J, leaving 13 bases between. The length of the CDR3 is 13 residues. Written as DNA, the CDR3 is TGTGCCAGCAGCCGGAGCCGGGACTCTGGCTACACCTTC. As protein: CASSRSRDSGYTF.

This chain joins TRBV4-2 and TRBJ1-2; no clear D gene. CDR3 length: 14 residues. Germline V gene sequence: CDR1 LGHNA, CDR2 YNFKEQ. Trimming removed 0 bases at V and 8 bases at J, with 13 bases between. Here the CDR3 DNA reads TGTGCCAGCAGCCAAGAAGCGAGCGCTCGAGGCTACACCTTC. It translates to CASSQEASARGYTF.

This clone has only a few counts. V and J are TRBV19 and TRBJ1-5; no clear D. The CDR3 has 15 residues. Trimming pared 3 bases from V and 2 bases from J, leaving 11 bases between. Per germline, CDR1 LNHDA and CDR2 SQIVND (reference sequence). CDR3 sequence reads: CASSIPGFGNQPQHF. The CDR3, as DNA: TGTGCCAGTAGTATTCCGGGATTTGGCAATCAGCCCCAGCATTTT.

This clone was found a few times. This rearrangement joins TRBV27 to TRBJ1-4; D gene uncertain. V lost 8 bases and J 4 bases, leaving 11 bases between the germline ends. This CDR3 is 13 amino acids long. Germline CDR1 and CDR2: MNHEY and SMNVEV (reference sequence). In DNA, the CDR3 is TGTGCCAGCTCACTCCGGAGTAATGAAAAACTGTTTTTT. Translating gives CASSLRSNEKLFF.

The chain links TRBV4-3 to TRBJ2-1; 9 bases are shared with TRBD2. V dropped 4 bases and J dropped 5; count of bases not matched to a gene: 9. The CDR3 contains 16 residues. The germline gives CDR1 LGHNA, CDR2 YSLEER. The CDR3 DNA reads TGCGCCAGCAGCCGGGGTGGCGGGAGGGCCGACAATGAGCAGTTCTTC. The encoded protein is CASSRGGGRADNEQFF.

J is TRBJ2-2 and V is TRBV2; 8 bases match TRBD1. The CDR3 contains 13 residues. Trimming took 11 bases from V and 4 from J; bases not matched to a gene: 6. Germline V CDR1 and CDR2: SNHLY, FYNNEI. CDR3 sequence reads: CAGGTGPTGELFF. DNA for the CDR3: TGTGCCGGAGGGACAGGACCCACCGGGGAGCTGTTTTTT.

The rearrangement joins TRBV7-7 to TRBJ2-1; D is uncertain. CDR1 and CDR2 from the germline V gene are SSHAT and FNYEAQ (reference sequence). The CDR3 has 13 residues. The ends were cut back, 5 bases at V and 8 bases at J, with 13 bases in the middle. DNA of the CDR3: TGTGCCAGCAGCACTACGCCTGCGGATGAGCAGTTCTTC. This encodes CASSTTPADEQFF.

This chain links TRBV13 with TRBJ2-1, with 7 bases matching TRBD2. The V segment lost 4 bases and the J segment 2 bases; nucleotides outside the gene matches: 5. Germline-derived CDR1 and CDR2 are PRHDT and FYEKMQ (reference sequence). The CDR3 contains 15 residues. The CDR3 here is CASSYRTSPYNEQFF. CDR3 nucleotides: TGTGCCAGCAGCTACCGGACTAGTCCCTACAATGAGCAGTTCTTC.

V gene TRBV11-2 combines with J gene TRBJ2-2; TRBD1 agrees at 9 bases. This CDR3 is built from 16 residues. Germline V CDR1 and CDR2: SGHAT, FQNNGV. Unmatched junction bases numbered 8, after V lost 3 bases and J lost 6 bases. In nucleotides, the CDR3 is TGTGCCAGCAGCTTTGGACAGGGGCGAAGGTCCGGGGAGCTGTTTTTT. The encoded protein is CASSFGQGRRSGELFF. The entire variable domain, with the rest obtained from reference TRBV11-2 and TRBJ2-2, is as follows: EAGVAQSPRYKIIEKRQSVAFWCNPISGHATLYWYQQILGQGPKLLIQFQNNGVVDDSQLPKDRFSAERLKGVDSTLKIQPAKLEDSAVYLCASSFGQGRRSGELFFGEGSRLTVL.

This clone was detected a few times. The genes are TRBV30 and TRBJ1-1, with D possibly being TRBD1 (6 bases). V was cut by 7 bases and J by 1 base, with 10 bases left in between. There are 12 residues in the CDR3. Germline V CDR1 and CDR2: GTSNPN, SVGIG (reference sequence). Written as DNA, the CDR3 is TGTGCCTTTCGCAGGGGGAACACTGAAGCTTTCTTT. Its translation is CAFRRGNTEAFF.

The chain employs TRBV28 and TRBJ1-4; the match to TRBD1 covers 12 bases. This CDR3 is built from 14 residues. Germline assignment: CDR1 MDHEN and CDR2 SYDVKM. After removal of 4 bases from V and 13 bases from J, the junction contained 7 bases not matched to a gene. In DNA, the CDR3 is TGTGCCAGCAGTTCGCCGGGACAGGGGGCTAGACTGTTTTTT. Translating gives CASSSPGQGARLFF.

About this clone: Different DNA sequences within this sample yield the same CDR3. V is TRBV12-3 or TRBV12-4 and J is TRBJ2-3; unclear D gene. This CDR3 is 11 amino acids long. V was trimmed by 6 bases and J by 2 bases, leaving 3 bases between them. The CDR3 here is CASSFTDTQYF. CDR3 nucleotide sequence: TGTGCCAGCAGCTTCACAGATACGCAGTATTTT.